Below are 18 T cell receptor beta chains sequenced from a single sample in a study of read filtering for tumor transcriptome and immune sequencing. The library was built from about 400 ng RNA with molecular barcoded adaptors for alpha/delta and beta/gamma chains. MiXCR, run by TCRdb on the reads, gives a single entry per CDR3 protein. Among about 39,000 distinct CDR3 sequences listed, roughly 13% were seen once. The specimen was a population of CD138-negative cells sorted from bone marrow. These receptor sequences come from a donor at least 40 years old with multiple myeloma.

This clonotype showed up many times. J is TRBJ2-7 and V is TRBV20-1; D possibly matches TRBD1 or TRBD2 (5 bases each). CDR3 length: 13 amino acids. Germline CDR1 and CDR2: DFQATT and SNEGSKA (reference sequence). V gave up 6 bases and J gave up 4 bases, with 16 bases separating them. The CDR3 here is CSARDPINYEQYF. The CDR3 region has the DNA TGCAGTGCCAGGGACCCGATTAATTACGAGCAGTACTTC.

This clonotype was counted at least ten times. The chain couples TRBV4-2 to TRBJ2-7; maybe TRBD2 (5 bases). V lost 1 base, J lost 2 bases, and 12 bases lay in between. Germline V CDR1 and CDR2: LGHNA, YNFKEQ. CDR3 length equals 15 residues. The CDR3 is CASSQVSGVTYEQYF. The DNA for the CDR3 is TGTGCCAGCAGCCAAGTCAGCGGAGTTACCTACGAGCAGTACTTC.

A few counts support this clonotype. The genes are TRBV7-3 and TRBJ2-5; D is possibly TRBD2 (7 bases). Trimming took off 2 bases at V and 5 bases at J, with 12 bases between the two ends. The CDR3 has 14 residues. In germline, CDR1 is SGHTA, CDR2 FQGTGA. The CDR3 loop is CASSLGRGMETQYF. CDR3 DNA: TGTGCCAGCAGCTTAGGGAGGGGGATGGAGACCCAGTACTTC.

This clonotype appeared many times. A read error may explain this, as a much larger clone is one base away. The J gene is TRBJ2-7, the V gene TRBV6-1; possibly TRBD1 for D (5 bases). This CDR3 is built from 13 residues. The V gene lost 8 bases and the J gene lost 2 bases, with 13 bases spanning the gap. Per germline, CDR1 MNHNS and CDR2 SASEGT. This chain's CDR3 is CASQGRETYEQYF. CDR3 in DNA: TGTGCCAGCCAAGGCAGGGAAACCTACGAGCAGTACTTC.

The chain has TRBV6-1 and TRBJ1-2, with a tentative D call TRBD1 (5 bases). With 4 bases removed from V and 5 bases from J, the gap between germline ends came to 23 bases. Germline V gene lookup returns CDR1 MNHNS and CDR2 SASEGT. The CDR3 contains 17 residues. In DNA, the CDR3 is TGTGCCAGCAGTGCTTTAGCCCCGGGACGGGGTCGGTATGGCTACACCTTC. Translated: CASSALAPGRGRYGYTF.

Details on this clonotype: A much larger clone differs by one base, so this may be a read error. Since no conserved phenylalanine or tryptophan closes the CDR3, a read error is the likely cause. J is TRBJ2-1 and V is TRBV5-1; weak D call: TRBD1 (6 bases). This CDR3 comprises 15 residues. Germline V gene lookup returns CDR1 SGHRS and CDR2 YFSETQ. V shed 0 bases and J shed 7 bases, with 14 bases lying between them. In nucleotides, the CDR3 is TGCGCCAGCAGCTTGGAGGCAGGGGCAGGGAATGAGCAGTTCTCC. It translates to CASSLEAGAGNEQFS.

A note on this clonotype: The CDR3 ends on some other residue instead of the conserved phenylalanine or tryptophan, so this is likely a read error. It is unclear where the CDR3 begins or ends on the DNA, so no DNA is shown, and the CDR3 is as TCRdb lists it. The CDR3 loop reads CASKGQGYNEQSV. The gene calls are TRBV11-2 and TRBJ2-1; TRBD1 is the table's D call and was not checked against the DNA. Ends included, the CDR3 has 13 residues. Germline CDR1 and CDR2: SGHAT and FQNNGV.

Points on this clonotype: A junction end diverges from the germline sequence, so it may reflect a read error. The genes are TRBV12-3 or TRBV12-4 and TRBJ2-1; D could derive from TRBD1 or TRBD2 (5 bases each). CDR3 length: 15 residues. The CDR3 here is CASSWTGTANNGQLF. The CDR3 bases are TGTGCCAGCAGTTGGACCGGGACGGCCAACAATGGGCAGCTCTTC.

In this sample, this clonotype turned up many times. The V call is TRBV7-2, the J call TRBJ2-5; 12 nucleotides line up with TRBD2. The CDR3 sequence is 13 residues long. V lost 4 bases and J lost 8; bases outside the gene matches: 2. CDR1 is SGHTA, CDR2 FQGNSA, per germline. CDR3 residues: CASSSSGRGTQYF. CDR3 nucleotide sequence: TGTGCCAGCAGCTCTAGCGGGAGGGGTACCCAGTACTTC.

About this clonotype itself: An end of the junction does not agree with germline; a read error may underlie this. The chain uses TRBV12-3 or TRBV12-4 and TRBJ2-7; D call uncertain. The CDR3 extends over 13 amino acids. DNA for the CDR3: TGTGCCAGCAGTCCTCCCGAGTCTTACGAGCGGTACTTC. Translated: CASSPPESYERYF.

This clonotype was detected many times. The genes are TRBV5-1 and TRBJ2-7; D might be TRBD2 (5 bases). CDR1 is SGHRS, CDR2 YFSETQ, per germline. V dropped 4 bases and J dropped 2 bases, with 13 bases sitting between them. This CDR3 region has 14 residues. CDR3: CASSPASRTYEQYF. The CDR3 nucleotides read TGCGCCAGCAGCCCCGCTAGCCGGACCTACGAGCAGTACTTC. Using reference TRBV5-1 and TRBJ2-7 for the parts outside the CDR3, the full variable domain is KAGVTQTPRYLIKTRGQQVTLSCSPISGHRSVSWYQQTPGQGLQFLFEYFSETQRNKGNFPGRFSGRQFSNSRSEMNVSTLELGDSALYLCASSPASRTYEQYFGPGTRLTVT.

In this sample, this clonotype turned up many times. The CDR3 is CASSLVLGVGSNQPQHF. CDR3 DNA: TGTGCCAGCAGCTTAGTTTTGGGGGTAGGGAGCAATCAGCCCCAGCATTTT. V is TRBV11-3 and J is TRBJ1-5, with D possibly TRBD1 on 5 matching bases. V was cut by 1 base and J by 1 base, with 14 bases left in between. CDR1 is SGHNT and CDR2 is YENEEA in the germline V gene. This CDR3 is 17 amino acids long.

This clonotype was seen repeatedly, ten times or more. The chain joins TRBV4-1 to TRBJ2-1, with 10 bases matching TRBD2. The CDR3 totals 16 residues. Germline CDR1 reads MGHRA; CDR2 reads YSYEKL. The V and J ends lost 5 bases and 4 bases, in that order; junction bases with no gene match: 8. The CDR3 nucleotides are TGCGCCAGCAGCACCCTAGCGGGAGCAGGATACAATGAGCAGTTCTTC. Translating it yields CASSTLAGAGYNEQFF.

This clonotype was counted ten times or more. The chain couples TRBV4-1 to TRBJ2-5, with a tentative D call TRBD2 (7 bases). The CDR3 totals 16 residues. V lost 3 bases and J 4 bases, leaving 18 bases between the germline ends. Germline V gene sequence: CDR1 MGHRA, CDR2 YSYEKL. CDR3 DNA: TGCGCCAGCAGCCATCTCTCCACGGGGGGCCTAGAGACCCAGTACTTC. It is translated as CASSHLSTGGLETQYF.

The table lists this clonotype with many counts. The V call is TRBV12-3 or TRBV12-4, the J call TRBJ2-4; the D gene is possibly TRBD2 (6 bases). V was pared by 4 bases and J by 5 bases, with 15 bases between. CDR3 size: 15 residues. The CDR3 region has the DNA TGTGCCAGCAGTTGGACGGGAGCGGGCGAAAACATTCAGTACTTC. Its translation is CASSWTGAGENIQYF.

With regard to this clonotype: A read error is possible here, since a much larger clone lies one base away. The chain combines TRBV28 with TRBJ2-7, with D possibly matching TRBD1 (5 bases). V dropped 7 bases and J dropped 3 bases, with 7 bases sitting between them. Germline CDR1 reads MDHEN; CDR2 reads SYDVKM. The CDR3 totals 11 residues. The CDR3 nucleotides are TGTGCCAGCAACAGGAACTACGAGCAGTACTTC. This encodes CASNRNYEQYF.

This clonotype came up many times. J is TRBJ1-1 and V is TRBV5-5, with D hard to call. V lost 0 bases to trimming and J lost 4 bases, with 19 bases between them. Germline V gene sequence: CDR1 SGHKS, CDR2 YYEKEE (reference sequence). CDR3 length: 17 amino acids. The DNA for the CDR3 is TGTGCCAGCAGCTTGGATTTTTGGGCTAGAGGAAGCACTGAAGCTTTCTTT. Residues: CASSLDFWARGSTEAFF.

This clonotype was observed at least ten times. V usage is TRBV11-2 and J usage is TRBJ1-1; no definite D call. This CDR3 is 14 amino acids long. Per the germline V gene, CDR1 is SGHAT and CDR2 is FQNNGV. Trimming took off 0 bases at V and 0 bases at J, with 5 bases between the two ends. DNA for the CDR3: TGTGCCAGCAGCTTAGACCCGGTGAACACTGAAGCTTTCTTT. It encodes CASSLDPVNTEAFF.